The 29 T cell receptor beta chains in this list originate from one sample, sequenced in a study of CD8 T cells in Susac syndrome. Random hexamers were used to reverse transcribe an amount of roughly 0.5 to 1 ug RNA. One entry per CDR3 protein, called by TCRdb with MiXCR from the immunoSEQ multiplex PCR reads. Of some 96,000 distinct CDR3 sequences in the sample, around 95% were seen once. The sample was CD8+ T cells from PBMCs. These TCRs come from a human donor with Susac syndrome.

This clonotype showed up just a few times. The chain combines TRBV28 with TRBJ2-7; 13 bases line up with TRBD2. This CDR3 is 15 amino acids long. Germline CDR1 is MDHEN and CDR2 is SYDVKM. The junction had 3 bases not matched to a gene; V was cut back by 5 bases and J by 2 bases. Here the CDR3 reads CASSPGTSGTYEQYF. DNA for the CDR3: TGTGCCAGCAGTCCCGGGACTAGCGGGACCTACGAGCAGTACTTC.

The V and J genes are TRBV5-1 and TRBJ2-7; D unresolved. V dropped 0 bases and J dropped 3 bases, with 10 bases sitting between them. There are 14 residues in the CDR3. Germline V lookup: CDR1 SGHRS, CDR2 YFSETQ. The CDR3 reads CASSLDGFYYEQYF. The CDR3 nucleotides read TGCGCCAGCAGCTTGGACGGGTTTTACTACGAGCAGTACTTC.

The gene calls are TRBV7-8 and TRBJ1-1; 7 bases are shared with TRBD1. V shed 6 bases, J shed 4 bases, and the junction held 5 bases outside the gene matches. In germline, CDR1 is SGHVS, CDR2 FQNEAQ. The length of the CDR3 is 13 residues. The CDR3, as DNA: TGTGCCAGCAGTTCCGACAGGGTCACTGAAGCTTTCTTT. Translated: CASSSDRVTEAFF. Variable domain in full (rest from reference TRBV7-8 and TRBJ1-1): GAGVSQSPRYKVAKRGQDVALRCDPISGHVSLFWYQQALGQGPEFLTYFQNEAQLDKSGLPSDRFFAERPEGSVSTLKIQRTQQEDSAVYLCASSSDRVTEAFFGQGTRLTVV.

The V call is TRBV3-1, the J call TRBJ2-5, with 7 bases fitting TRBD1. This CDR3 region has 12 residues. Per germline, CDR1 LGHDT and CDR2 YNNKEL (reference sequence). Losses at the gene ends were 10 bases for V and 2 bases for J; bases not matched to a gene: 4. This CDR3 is CAIEGQQETQYF. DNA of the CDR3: TGTGCCATCGAGGGACAGCAAGAGACCCAGTACTTC.

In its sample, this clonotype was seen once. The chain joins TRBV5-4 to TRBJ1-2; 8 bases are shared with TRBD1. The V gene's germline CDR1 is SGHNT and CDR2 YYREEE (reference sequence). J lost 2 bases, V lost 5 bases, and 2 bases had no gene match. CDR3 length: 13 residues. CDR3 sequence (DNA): TGTGCCAGCAGGGGACAGGAGAACTATGGCTACACCTTC. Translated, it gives CASRGQENYGYTF.

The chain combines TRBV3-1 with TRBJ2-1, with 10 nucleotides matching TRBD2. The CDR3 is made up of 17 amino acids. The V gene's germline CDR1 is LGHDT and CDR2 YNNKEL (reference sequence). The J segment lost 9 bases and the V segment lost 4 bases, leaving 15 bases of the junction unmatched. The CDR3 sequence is CASSLGLARPISGEQFF. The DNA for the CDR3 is TGTGCCAGCAGCCTGGGACTAGCGCGCCCCATTTCTGGTGAGCAGTTCTTC.

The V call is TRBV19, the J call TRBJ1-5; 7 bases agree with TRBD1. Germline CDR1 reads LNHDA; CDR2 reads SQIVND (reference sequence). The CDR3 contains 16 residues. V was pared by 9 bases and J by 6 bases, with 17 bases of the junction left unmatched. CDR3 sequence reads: CASTKGRDRAGQPQHF. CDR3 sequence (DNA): TGTGCCAGCACAAAGGGAAGAGACAGGGCCGGTCAGCCCCAGCATTTT.

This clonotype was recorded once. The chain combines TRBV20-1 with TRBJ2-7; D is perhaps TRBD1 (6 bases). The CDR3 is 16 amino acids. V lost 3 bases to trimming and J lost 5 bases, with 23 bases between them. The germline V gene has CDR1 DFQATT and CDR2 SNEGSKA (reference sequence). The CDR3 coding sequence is TGCAGTGCTAGTGGAAGACAGGTGGACCCCCTACACGAGCAGTACTTC. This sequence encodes CSASGRQVDPLHEQYF.

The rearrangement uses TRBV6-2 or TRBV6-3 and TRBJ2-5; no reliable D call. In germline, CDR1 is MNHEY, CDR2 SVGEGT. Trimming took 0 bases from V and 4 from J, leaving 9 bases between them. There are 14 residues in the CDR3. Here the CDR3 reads CASSYSNQRETQYF. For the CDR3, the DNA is TGTGCCAGCAGTTACTCGAATCAGCGAGAGACCCAGTACTTC.

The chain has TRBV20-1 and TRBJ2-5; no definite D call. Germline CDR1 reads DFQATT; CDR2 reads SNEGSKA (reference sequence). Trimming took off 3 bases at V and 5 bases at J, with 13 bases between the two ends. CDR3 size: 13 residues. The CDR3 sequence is CSASHPQAETQYF. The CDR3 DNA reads TGCAGTGCTAGCCATCCTCAGGCGGAGACCCAGTACTTC.

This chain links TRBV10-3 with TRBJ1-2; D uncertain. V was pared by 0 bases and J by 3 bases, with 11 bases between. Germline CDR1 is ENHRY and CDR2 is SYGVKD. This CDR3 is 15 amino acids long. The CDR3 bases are TGTGCCATCAGTGAGTCAGGACCTGGGGACTATGGCTACACCTTC. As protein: CAISESGPGDYGYTF.

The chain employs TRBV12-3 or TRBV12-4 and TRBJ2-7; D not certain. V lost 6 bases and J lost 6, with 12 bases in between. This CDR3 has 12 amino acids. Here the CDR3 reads CASRAASTEQYF. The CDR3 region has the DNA TGTGCCAGCAGGGCCGCCTCGACCGAGCAGTACTTC.

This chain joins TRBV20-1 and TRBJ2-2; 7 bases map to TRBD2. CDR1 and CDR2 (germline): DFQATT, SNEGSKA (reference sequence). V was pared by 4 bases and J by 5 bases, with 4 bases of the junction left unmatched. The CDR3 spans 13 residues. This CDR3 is CSAKRGGTGELFF. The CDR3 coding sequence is TGCAGTGCTAAACGGGGAGGGACCGGGGAGCTGTTTTTT.

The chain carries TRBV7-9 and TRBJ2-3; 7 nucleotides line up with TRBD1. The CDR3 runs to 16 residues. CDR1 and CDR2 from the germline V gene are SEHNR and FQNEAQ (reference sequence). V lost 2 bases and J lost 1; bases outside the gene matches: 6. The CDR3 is CASSLTDRDRTDTQYF. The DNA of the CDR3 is TGTGCCAGCAGCTTAACCGACAGGGACCGCACAGATACGCAGTATTTT.

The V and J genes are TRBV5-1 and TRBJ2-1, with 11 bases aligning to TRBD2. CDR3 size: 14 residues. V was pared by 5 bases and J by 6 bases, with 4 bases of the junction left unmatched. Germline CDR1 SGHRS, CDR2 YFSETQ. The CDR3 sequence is CASSNSGRANEQFF. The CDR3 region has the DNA TGCGCCAGCAGTAATAGCGGGAGGGCCAATGAGCAGTTCTTC. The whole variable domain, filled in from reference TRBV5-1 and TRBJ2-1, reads KAGVTQTPRYLIKTRGQQVTLSCSPISGHRSVSWYQQTPGQGLQFLFEYFSETQRNKGNFPGRFSGRQFSNSRSEMNVSTLELGDSALYLCASSNSGRANEQFFGPGTRLTVL.

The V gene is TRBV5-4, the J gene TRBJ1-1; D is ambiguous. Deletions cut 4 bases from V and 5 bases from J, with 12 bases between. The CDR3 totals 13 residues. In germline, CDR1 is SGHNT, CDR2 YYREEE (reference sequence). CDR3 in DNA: TGTGCCAGCAGCCAATGGGGTGGAACTGAAGCTTTCTTT. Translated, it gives CASSQWGGTEAFF.

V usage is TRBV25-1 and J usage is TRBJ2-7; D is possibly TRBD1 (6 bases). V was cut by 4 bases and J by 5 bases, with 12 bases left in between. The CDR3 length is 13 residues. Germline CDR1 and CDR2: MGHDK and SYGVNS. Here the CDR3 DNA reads TGTGCCAGCAGTGTCAGGGGAGTCGACGAGCAGTACTTC. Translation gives CASSVRGVDEQYF.

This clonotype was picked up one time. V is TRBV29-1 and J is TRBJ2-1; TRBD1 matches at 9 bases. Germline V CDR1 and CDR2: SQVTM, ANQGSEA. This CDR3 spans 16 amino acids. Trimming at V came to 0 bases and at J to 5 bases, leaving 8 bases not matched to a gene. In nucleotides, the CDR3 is TGCAGCGTTGAAGATCCGTGGGACAGGGTGGACAATGAGCAGTTCTTC. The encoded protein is CSVEDPWDRVDNEQFF.

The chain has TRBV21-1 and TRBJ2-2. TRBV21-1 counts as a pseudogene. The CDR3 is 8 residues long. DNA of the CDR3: TGTGGCACCGGGGAGCTGTTTTTT. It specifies CGTGELFF.

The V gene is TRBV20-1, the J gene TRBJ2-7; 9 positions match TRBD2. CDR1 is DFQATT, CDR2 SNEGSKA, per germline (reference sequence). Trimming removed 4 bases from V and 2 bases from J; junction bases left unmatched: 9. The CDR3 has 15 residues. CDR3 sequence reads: CSANPSSGRTYEQYF. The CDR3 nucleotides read TGCAGTGCTAATCCATCGAGCGGGAGGACCTACGAGCAGTACTTC.

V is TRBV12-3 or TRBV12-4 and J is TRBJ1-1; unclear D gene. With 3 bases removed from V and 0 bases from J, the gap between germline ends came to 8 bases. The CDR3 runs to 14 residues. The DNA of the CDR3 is TGTGCCAGCAGTTTGACCTTCCTGAACACTGAAGCTTTCTTT. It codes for CASSLTFLNTEAFF.

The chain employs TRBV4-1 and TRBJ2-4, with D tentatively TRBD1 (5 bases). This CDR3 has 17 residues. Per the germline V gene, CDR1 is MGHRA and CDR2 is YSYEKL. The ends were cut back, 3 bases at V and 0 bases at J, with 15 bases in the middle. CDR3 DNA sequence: TGCGCCAGCAGCCAGGCCACAGGTTACCTAGCCAAAAACATTCAGTACTTC. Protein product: CASSQATGYLAKNIQYF.

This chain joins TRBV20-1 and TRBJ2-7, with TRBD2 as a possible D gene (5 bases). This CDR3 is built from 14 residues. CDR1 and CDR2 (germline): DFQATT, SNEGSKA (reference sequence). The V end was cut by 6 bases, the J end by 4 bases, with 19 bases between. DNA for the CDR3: TGCAGTGCGCAACGAGCGGCAAATTTATACGAGCAGTACTTC. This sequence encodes CSAQRAANLYEQYF.

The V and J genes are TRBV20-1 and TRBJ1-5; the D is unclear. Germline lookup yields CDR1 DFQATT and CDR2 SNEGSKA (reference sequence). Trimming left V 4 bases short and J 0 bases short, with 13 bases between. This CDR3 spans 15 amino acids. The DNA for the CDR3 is TGCAGTGCTACCCATAGTGCCTATAGCAATCAGCCCCAGCATTTT. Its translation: CSATHSAYSNQPQHF.

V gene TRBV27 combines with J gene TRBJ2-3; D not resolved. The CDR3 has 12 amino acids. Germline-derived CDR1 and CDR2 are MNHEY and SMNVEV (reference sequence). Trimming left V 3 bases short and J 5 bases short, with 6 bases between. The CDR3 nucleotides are TGTGCCAGCAGTTTTCTGGGAGATACGCAGTATTTT. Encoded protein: CASSFLGDTQYF.

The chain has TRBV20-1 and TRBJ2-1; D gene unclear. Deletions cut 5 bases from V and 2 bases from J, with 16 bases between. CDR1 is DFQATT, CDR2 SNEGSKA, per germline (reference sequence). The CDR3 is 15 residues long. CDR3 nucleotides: TGCAGTGCTCCGGACCGCCGCCTTCCCTACAATGAGCAGTTCTTC. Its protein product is CSAPDRRLPYNEQFF.

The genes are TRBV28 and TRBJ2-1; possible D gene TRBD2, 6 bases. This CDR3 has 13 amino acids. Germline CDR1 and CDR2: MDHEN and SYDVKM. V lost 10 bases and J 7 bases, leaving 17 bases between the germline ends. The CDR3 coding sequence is TGTGCCATCCGATCCGGGACTTTAAATGAGCAGTTCTTC. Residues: CAIRSGTLNEQFF.

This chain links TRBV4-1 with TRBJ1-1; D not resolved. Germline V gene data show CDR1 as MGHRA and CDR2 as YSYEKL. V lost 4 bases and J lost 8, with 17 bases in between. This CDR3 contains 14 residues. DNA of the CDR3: TGCGCCAGCAGCCGGTTAAGGACCGCCCCCGAAGCTTTCTTT. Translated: CASSRLRTAPEAFF.

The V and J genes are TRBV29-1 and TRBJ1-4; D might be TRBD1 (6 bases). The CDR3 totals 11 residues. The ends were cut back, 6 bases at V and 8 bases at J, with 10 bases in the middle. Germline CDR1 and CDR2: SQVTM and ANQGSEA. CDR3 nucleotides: TGCAGCGTCATCAGGGGAGAAAAACTGTTTTTT. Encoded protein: CSVIRGEKLFF. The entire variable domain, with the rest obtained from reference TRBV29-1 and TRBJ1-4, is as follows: SAVISQKPSRDICQRGTSLTIQCQVDSQVTMMFWYRQQPGQSLTLIATANQGSEATYESGFVIDKFPISRPNLTFSTLTVSNMSPEDSSIYLCSVIRGEKLFFGSGTQLSVL.